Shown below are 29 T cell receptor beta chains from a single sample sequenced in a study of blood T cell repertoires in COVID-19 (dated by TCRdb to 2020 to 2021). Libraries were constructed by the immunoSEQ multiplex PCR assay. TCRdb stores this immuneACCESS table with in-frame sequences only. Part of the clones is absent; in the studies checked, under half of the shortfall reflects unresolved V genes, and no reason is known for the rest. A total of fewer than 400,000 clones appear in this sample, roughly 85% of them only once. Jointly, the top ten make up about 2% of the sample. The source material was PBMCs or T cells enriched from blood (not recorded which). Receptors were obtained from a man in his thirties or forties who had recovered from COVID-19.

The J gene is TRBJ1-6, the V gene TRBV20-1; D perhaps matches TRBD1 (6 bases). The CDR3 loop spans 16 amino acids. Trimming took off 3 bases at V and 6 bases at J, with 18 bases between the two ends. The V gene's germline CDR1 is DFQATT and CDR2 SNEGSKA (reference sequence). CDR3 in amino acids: CSASPTSGQTNSPLHF. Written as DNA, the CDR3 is TGCAGTGCTAGTCCTACCTCGGGACAAACTAATTCACCCCTCCACTTT.

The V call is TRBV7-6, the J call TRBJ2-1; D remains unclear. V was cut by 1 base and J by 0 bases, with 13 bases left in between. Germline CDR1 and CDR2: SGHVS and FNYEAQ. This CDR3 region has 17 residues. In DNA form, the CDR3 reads TGTGCCAGCAGCTTAGATTCGAGGATGAGCTCCTACAATGAGCAGTTCTTC. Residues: CASSLDSRMSSYNEQFF.

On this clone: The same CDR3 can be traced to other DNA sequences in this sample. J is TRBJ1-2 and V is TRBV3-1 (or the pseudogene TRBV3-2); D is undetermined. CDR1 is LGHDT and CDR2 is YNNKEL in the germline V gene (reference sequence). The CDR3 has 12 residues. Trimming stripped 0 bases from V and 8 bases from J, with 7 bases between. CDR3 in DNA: TGTGCCAGCAGCCAAGATCCGGGAGGCTACACCTTC. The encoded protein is CASSQDPGGYTF.

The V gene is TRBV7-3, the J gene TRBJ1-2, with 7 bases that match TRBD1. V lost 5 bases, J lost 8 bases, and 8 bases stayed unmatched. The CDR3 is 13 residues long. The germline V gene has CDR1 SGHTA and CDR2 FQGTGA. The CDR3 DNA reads TGTGCCAGCAGCCCTACAGGGGCGAGGGGCTACACCTTC. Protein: CASSPTGARGYTF.

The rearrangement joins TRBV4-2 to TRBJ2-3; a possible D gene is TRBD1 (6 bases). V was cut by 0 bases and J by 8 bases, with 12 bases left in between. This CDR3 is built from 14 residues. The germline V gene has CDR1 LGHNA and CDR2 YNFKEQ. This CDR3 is CASSQEGAVGTQYF. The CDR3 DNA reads TGTGCCAGCAGCCAAGAGGGGGCCGTCGGTACGCAGTATTTT.

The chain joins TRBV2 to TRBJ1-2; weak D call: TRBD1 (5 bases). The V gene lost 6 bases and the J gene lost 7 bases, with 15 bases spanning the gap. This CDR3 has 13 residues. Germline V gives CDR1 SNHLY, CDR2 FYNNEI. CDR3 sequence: CASSLEGGGGYTF. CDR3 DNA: TGTGCCAGCAGCCTTGAGGGCGGGGGTGGCTACACCTTC. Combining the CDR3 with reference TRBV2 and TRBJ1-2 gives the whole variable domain EPEVTQTPSHQVTQMGQEVILRCVPISNHLYFYWYRQILGQKVEFLVSFYNNEISEKSEIFDDQFSVERPDGSNFTLKIRSTKLEDSAMYFCASSLEGGGGYTFGSGTRLTVV.

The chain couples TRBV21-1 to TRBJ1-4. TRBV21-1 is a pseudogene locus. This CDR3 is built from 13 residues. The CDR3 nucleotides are TGTGCCAGCAAAGCGGGGTATGCTGAAAAACTGTTTTTT. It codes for CASKAGYAEKLFF.

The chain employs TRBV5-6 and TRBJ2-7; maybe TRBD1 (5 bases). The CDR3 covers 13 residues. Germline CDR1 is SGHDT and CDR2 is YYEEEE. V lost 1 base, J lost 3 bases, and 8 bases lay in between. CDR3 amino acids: CASSLFRGYEQYF. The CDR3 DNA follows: TGTGCCAGCAGCTTGTTTAGGGGCTACGAGCAGTACTTC.

CDR3 in DNA: TGTGCCAGCAGCCGTCCGGACGGGGGCACAGATACGCAGTATTTT. Its translation is CASSRPDGGTDTQYF. J is TRBJ2-3 and V is TRBV6-2 or TRBV6-3; a weak D match, TRBD2 (5 bases). Germline V gene sequence: CDR1 MNHEY, CDR2 SVGEGT. Trimming removed 6 bases from V and 1 base from J, with 14 bases in between. This CDR3 is built from 15 residues.

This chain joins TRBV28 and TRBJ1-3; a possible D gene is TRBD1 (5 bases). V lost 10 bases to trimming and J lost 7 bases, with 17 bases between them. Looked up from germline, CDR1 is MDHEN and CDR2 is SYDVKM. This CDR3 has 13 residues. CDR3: CATKTVLSNTIYF. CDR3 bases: TGTGCCACCAAGACAGTATTGAGTAACACCATATATTTT.

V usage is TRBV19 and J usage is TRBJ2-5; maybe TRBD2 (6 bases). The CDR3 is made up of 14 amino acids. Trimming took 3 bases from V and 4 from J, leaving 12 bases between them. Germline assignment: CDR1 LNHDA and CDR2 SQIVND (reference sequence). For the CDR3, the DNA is TGTGCCAGTAGTATGAATGGGGGGAGAGAGACCCAGTACTTC. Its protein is CASSMNGGRETQYF.

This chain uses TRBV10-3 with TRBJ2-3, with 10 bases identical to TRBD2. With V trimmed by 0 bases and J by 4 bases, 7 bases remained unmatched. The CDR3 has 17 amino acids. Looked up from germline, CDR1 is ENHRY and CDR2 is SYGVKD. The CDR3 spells CAISESKRGGLPDTQYF. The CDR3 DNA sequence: TGTGCCATCAGTGAGTCTAAGCGGGGGGGCCTCCCAGATACGCAGTATTTT.

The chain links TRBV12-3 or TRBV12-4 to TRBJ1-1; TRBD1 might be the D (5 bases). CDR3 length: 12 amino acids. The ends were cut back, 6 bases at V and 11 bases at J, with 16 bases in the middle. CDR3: CASSPGTGRAFF. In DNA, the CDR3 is TGTGCCAGCAGCCCCGGGACTGGGAGGGCTTTCTTT.

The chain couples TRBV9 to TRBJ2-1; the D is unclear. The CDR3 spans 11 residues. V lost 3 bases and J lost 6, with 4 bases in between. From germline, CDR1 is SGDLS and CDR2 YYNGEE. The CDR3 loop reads CASSGVNEQFF. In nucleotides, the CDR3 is TGTGCCAGCAGCGGAGTCAATGAGCAGTTCTTC.

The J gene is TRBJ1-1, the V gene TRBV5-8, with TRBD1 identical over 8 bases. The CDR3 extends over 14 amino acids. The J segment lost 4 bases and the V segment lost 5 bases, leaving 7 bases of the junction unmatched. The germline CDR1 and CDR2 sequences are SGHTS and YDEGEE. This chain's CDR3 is CASSLRGLGTEAFF. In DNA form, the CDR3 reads TGTGCCAGCAGTCTCAGGGGGCTTGGCACTGAAGCTTTCTTT.

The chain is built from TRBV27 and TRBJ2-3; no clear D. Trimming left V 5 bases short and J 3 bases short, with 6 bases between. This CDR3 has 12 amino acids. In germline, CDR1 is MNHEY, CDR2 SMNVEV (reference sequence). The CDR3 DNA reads TGTGCCAGCAGTGAGGATACAGATACGCAGTATTTT. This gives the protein CASSEDTDTQYF.

The CDR3 loop is CASSQAGLGGELFF. CDR3 coding DNA: TGTGCCAGCAGCCAAGCAGGGTTGGGCGGGGAGCTGTTTTTT. The chain recombines TRBV3-1 (or the pseudogene TRBV3-2) with TRBJ2-2; perhaps TRBD1 as D (5 bases). The CDR3 has 14 amino acids. V gave up 1 base and J gave up 7 bases, with 10 bases separating them. Germline V CDR1 and CDR2: LGHDT, YNNKEL (reference sequence).

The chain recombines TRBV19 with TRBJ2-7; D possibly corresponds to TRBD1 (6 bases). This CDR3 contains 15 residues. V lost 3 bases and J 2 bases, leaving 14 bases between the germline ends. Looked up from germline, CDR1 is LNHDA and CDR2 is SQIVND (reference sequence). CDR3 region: CASSIGVQGPYEQYF. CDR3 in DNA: TGTGCCAGTAGTATTGGTGTACAGGGACCCTACGAGCAGTACTTC.

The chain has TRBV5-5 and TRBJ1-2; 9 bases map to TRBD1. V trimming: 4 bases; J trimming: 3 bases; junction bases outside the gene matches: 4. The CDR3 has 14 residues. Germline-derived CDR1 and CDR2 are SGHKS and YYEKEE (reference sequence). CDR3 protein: CASSRDRDYYGYTF. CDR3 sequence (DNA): TGTGCCAGCAGCCGGGACAGGGATTACTATGGCTACACCTTC. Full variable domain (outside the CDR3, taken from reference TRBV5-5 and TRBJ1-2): DAGVTQSPTHLIKTRGQQVTLRCSPISGHKSVSWYQQVLGQGPQFIFQYYEKEERGRGNFPDRFSARQFPNYSSELNVNALLLGDSALYLCASSRDRDYYGYTFGSGTRLTVV.

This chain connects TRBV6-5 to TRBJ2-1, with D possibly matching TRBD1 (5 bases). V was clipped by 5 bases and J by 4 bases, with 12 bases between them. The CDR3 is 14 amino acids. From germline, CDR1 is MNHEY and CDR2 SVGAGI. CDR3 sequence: CASSPGDSYNEQFF. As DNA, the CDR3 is TGTGCCAGCAGTCCTGGAGACAGTTACAATGAGCAGTTCTTC.

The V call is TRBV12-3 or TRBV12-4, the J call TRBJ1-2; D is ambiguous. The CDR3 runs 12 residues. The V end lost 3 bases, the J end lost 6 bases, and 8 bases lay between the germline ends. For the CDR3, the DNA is TGTGCCAGCAGTTTTAGTATCCATGGCTACACCTTC. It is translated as CASSFSIHGYTF.

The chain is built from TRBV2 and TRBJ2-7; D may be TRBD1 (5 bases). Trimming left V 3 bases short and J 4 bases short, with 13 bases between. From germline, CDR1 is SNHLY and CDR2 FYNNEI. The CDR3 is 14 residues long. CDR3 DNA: TGTGCCAGCAGTGAGGGGCAGACTTATTACGAGCAGTACTTC. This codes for CASSEGQTYYEQYF.

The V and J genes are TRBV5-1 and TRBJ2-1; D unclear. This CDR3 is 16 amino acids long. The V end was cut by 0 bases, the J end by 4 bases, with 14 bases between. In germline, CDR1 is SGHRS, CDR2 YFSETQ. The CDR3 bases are TGCGCCAGCAGCTTGGGTTCTAGTGGTTTGTACAATGAGCAGTTCTTC. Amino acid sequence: CASSLGSSGLYNEQFF.

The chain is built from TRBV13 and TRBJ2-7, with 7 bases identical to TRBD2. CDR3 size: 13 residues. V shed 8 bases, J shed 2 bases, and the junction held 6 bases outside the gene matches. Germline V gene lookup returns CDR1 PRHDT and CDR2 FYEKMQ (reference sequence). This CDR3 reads CASRLAGAYEQYF. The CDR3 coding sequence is TGTGCCAGCCGGTTGGCGGGGGCCTACGAGCAGTACTTC.

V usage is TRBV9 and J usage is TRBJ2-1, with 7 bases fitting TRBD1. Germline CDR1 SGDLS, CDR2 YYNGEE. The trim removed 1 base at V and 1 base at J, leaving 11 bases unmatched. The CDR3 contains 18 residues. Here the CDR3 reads CASSVFGTADISYNEQFF. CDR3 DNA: TGTGCCAGCAGCGTATTCGGGACAGCTGACATTTCCTACAATGAGCAGTTCTTC.

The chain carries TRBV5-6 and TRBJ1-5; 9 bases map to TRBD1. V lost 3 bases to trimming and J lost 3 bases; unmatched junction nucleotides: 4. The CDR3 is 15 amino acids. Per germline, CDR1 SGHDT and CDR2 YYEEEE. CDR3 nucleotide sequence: TGTGCCAGCAGCTGGGGACAGGGATTCAATCAGCCCCAGCATTTT. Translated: CASSWGQGFNQPQHF.

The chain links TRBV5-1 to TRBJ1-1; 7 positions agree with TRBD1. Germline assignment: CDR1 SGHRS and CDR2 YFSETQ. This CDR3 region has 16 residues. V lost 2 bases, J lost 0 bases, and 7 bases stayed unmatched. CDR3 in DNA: TGCGCCAGCAGCTTTGCCTCGGGACAGCTGAACACTGAAGCTTTCTTT. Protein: CASSFASGQLNTEAFF.

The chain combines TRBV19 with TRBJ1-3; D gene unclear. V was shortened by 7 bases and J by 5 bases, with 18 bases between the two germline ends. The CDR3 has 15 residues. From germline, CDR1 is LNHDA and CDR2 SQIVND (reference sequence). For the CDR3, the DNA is TGTGCCAGTACCTCACGGCAAGGAACTAGAAACACCATATATTTT. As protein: CASTSRQGTRNTIYF.

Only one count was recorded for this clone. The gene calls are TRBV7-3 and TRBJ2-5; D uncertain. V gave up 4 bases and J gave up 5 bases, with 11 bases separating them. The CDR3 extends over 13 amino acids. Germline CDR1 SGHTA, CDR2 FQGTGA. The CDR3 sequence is CASSSLAQETQYF. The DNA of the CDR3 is TGTGCCAGCAGCTCCCTCGCCCAGGAGACCCAGTACTTC.